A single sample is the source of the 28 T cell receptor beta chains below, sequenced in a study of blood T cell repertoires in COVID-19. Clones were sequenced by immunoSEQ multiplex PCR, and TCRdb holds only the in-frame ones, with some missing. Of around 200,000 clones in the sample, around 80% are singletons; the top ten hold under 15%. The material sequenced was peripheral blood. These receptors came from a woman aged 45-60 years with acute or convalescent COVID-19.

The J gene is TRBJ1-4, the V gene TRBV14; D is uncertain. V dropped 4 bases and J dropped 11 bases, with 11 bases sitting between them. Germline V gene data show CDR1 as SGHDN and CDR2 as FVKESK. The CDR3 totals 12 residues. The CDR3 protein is CASSPSGNKLFF. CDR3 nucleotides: TGTGCCAGCAGCCCAAGCGGGAATAAACTGTTTTTT.

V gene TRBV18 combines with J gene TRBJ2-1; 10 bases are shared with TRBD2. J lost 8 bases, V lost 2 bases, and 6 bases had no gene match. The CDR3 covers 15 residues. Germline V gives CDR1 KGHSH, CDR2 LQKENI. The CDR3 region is CASSPSSGRAYEQFF. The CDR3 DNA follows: TGTGCCAGCTCACCATCAAGCGGGAGGGCTTATGAGCAGTTCTTC.

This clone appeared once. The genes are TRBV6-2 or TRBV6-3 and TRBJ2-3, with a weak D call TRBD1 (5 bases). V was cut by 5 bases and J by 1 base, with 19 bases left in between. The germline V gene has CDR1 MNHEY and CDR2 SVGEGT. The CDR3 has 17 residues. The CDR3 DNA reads TGTGCCAGCAGTCCCCTCGGCCCACAGGCGGGCACAGATACGCAGTATTTT. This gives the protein CASSPLGPQAGTDTQYF.

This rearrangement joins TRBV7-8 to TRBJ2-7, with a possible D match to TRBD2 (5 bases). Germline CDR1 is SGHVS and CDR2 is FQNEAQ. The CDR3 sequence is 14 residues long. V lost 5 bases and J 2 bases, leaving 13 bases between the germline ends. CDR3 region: CASSKGLLAYEQYF. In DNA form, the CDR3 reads TGTGCCAGCAGCAAAGGACTCCTGGCCTACGAGCAGTACTTC.

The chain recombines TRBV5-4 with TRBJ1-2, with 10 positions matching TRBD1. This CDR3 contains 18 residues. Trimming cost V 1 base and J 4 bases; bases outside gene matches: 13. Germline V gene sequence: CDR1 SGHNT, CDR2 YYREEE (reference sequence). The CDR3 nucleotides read TGTGCCAGCAGCTTGCCGGACAGGGGGAGGAGGGGAAGCTATGGCTACACCTTC. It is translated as CASSLPDRGRRGSYGYTF.

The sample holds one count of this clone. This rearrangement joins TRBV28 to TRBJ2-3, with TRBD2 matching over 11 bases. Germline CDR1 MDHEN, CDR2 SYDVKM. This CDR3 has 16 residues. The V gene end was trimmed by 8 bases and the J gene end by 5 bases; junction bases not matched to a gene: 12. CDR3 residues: CASDRTSGRSGDTQYF. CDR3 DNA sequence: TGTGCCAGCGATCGGACTAGCGGGCGTAGTGGAGATACGCAGTATTTT.

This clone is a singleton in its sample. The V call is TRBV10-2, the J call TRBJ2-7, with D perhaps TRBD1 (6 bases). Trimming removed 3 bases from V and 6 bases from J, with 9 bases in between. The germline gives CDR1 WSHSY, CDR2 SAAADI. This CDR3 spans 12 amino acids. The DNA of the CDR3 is TGCGCCAGCAGTGAACTACAGGGCGAGCAGTACTTC. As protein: CASSELQGEQYF.

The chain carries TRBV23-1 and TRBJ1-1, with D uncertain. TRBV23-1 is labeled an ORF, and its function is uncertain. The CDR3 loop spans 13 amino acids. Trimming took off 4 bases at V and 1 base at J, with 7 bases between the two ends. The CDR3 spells CASSRAGNTEAFF. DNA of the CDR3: TGCGCCAGCAGTCGGGCGGGGAACACTGAAGCTTTCTTT.

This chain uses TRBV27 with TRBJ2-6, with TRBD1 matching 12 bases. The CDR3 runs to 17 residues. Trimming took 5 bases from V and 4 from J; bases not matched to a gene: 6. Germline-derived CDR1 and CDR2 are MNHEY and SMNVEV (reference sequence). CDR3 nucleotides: TGTGCCAGCAGTAAGGGACAGGGGGCCTCCGGGGCCAACGTCCTGACTTTC. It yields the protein CASSKGQGASGANVLTF.

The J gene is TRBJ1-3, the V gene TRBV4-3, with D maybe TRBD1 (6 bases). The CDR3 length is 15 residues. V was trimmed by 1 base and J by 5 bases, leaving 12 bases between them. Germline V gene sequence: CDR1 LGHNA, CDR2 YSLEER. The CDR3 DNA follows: TGCGCCAGCAGCCAAGCCTCCGGGGGGCGAAACACCATATATTTT. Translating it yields CASSQASGGRNTIYF.

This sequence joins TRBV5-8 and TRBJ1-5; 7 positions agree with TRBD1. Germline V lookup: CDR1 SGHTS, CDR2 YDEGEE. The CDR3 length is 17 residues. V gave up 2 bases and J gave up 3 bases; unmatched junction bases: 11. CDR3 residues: CASSFPTGLSFNQPQHF. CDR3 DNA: TGTGCCAGCAGCTTTCCGACAGGGCTTTCTTTCAATCAGCCCCAGCATTTT.

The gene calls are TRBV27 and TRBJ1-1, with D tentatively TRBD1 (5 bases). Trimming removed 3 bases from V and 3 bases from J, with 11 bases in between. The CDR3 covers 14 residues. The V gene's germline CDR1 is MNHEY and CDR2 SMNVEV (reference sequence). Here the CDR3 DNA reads TGTGCCAGCAGTTTTGCCAGGGCGTACACTGAAGCTTTCTTT. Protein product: CASSFARAYTEAFF.

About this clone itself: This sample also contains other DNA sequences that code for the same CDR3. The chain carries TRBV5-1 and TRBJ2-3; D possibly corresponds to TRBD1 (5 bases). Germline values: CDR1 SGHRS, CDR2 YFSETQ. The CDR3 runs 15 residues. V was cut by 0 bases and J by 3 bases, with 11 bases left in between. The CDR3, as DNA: TGCGCCAGCAGCTTGGATCCAGGGTCTACAGATACGCAGTATTTT. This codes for CASSLDPGSTDTQYF.

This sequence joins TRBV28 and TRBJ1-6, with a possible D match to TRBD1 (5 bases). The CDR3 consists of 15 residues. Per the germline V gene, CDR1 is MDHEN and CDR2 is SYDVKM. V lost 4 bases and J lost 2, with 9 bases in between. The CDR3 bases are TGTGCCAGCAGTTACGTGACAGCCTATAATTCACCCCTCCACTTT. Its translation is CASSYVTAYNSPLHF.

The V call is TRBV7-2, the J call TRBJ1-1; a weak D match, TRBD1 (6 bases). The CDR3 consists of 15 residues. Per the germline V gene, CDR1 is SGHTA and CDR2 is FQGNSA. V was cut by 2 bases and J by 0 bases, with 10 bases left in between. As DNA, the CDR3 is TGTGCCAGCAGCTTAATTGCAGGGGTGAACACTGAAGCTTTCTTT. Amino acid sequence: CASSLIAGVNTEAFF.

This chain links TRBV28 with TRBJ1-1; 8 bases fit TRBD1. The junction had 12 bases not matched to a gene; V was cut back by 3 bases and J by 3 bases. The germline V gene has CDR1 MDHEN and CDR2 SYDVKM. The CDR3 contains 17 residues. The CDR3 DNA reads TGTGCCAGCAGTTTTACGGGTGCAGGGGGCTTTTACACTGAAGCTTTCTTT. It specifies CASSFTGAGGFYTEAFF.

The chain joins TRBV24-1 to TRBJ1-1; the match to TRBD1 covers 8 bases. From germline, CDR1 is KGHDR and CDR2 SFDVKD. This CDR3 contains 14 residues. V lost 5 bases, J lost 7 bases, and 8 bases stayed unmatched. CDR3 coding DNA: TGTGCCACCAGTGGAACAGGGGGAAAGAGTGAAGCTTTCTTT. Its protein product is CATSGTGGKSEAFF.

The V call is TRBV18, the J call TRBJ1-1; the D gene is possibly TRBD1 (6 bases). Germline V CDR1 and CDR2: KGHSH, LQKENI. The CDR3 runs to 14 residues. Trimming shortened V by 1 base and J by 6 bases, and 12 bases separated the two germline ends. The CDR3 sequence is CASSPLGEGAEAFF. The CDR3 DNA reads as TGTGCCAGCTCACCACTGGGGGAGGGGGCTGAAGCTTTCTTT.

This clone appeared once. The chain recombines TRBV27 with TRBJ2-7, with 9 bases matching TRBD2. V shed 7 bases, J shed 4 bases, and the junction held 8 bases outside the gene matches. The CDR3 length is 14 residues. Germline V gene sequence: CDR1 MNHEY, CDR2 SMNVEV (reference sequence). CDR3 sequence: CASKELAGKYEQYF. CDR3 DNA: TGTGCCAGCAAAGAGCTAGCGGGGAAATACGAGCAGTACTTC.

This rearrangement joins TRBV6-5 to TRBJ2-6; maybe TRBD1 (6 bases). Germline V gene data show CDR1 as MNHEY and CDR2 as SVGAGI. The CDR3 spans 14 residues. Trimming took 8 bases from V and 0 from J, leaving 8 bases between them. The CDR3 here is CASRGGSGANVLTF. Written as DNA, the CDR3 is TGTGCCAGCCGAGGGGGCTCTGGGGCCAACGTCCTGACTTTC.

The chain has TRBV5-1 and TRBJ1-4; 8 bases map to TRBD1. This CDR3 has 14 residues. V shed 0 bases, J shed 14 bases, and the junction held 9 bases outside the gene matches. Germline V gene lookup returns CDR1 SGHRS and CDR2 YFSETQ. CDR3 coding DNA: TGCGCCAGCAGCTTGGGTGCAGGGGGCGGATTTCTGTTTTTT. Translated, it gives CASSLGAGGGFLFF.

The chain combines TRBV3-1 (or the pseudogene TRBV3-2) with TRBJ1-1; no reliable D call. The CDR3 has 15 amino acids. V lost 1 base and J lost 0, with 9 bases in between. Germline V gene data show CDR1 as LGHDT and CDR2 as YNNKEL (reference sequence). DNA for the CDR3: TGTGCCAGCAGCCAAGGGGCAGTCATGAACACTGAAGCTTTCTTT. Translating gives CASSQGAVMNTEAFF.

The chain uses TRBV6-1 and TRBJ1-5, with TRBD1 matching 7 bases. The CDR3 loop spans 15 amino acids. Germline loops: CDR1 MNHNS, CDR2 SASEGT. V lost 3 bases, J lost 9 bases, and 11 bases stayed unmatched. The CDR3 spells CASSEDHRGVRPQHF. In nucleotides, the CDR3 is TGTGCCAGCAGTGAGGACCACAGGGGAGTTCGGCCCCAGCATTTT.

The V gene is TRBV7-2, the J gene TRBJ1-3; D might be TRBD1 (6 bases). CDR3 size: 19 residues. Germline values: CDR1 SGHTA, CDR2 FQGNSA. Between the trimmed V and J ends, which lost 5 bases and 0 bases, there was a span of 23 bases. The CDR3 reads CASSTYPLTGRLSGNTIYF. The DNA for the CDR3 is TGTGCCAGCAGCACTTATCCTTTGACAGGCCGCCTCTCTGGAAACACCATATATTTT.

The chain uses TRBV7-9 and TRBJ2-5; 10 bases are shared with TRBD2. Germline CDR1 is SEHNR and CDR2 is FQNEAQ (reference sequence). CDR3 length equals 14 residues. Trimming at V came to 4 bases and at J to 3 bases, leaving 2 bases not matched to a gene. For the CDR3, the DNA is TGTGCCAGCAGCTACGGACTAGCGGAAGAGACCCAGTACTTC. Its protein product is CASSYGLAEETQYF.

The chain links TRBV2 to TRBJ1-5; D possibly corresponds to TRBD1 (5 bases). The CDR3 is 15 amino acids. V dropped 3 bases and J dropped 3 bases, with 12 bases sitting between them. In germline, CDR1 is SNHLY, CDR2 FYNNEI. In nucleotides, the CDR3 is TGTGCCAGCAGTGAGGTGGGGGGTGTCAATCAGCCCCAGCATTTT. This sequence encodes CASSEVGGVNQPQHF.

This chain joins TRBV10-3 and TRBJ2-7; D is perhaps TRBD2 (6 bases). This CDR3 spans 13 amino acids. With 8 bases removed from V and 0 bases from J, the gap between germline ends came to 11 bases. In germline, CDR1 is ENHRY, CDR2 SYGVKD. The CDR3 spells CAIGRESSYEQYF. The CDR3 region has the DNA TGTGCCATCGGCCGGGAGAGCTCCTACGAGCAGTACTTC.

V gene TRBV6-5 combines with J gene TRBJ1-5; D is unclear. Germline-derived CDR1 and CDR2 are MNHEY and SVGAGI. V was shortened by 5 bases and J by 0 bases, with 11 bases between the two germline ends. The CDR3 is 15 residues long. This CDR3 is CASSPSGYSNQPQHF. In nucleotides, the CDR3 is TGTGCCAGCAGTCCCTCGGGATATAGCAATCAGCCCCAGCATTTT.